This note documents a single TCR beta chain sequence. This clonotype was recorded at least ten times. Its antigen is not yet known. No per-base quality is available; no much larger clone lies one base away. The V end loses 5 bases and the J end loses 7 bases, and a stretch of 11 bases separates them. The germline V gene (reference sequence) specifies MNHNY as CDR1 and SVGAGI as CDR2. The CDR3 covers 13 residues, taking in both the cysteine and the phenylalanine. The retained sequence is limited to the CDR3, 39 bases, with the frame set at the first base. The record originates from a study of Graves' ophthalmopathy and Graves' hyperthyroidism (dated by TCRdb to 2016 to 2018). Some background on the complete study: Peripheral blood was collected at initial diagnosis, before any treatment. TCR beta repertoire signatures were used to distinguish Graves' ophthalmopathy from Graves' hyperthyroidism and to predict progression to ophthalmopathy. In total, around 140 blood samples were TCR-sequenced: approximately 42 ophthalmopathy, some 72 hyperthyroidism and some 17 hyperthyroidism-to-ophthalmopathy patients. Once sampling was done, hyperthyroidism patients were given methimazole at a starting dose of 30 mg daily, while ophthalmopathy patients were given high-dose intravenous methylprednisolone. To explore V-J signatures distinguishing ophthalmopathy from hyperthyroidism, a discovery set of 100 patients (around 44 ophthalmopathy, 55 to 60 stable hyperthyroidism) was enrolled. T-cell repertoires of thyroid tissue and blood were compared in five or six hyperthyroidism patients. An independent validation cohort was composed of around 19 hyperthyroidism patients and about 16 patients who later progressed from hyperthyroidism to ophthalmopathy. General findings and caveats noted by the study authors: Most expanded thyroid clonotypes with a frequency above 0.001 also appeared in blood, which suggests that blood repertoires may reflect the immune response in the thyroid. In cross-validation, the 13-signature model distinguished ophthalmopathy from stable hyperthyroidism with almost 90% sensitivity and about 84% specificity, and in the test set the corresponding values were about 80% and 75%. Sample size was not predetermined statistically, and investigators were not blinded to group allocation. In validation, the model predicted ophthalmopathy progression with about 71% sensitivity and 72.22% specificity; some twelve predicted patients were CT-confirmed with GO in a median of approximately 6.2 months.

A patient counted as having stable hyperthyroidism if there was no progression to ophthalmopathy within 18 months of follow-up. The hyperthyroidism patients were 18 to 65 years old and newly diagnosed, with a disease duration of less than 2 months. Anyone with other autoimmune diseases, uncontrolled infections, pregnancy or lactation was excluded from the study. Clinical symptoms, serum thyroxine, TRAb, thyroid ultrasound and orbital computed tomography formed the basis of the diagnosis. Ficoll-Paque density gradient centrifugation was used to isolate PBMCs from around 10 ml of fresh peripheral blood. Trizol reagent was used to extract the total RNA, and its quality was then checked on an Agilent 2100 Bioanalyzer. For repertoire sequencing, the TCR beta CDR3 regions were amplified from RNA transcripts. HTBI primers and the Qiagen OneStep RT-PCR kit were used in a first-round RT-PCR, which was followed by a second-round multiplex PCR, size selection and purification. Sequencing of the libraries was carried out on an Illumina HiSeq2000 in paired-end mode with 100 bp reads. The paper's data handling went like this. SOAPnuke was used to process the reads, removing any read that contained adapters or uncalled bases, had a mean Phred below 15, or lacked an exact match to the constant primer or identifier. High-quality paired reads were merged with COPE v1.2.5. Each unique nucleotide sequence was treated as a clonotype, and MiTCR v1.1 was used to align the clonotypes to the IMGT TRB V, D and J references. Only V-J combinations with frequency above 0.0001 were analysed, covering more than 99% of repertoires. For each V-J combination, a TCR clonal expansion and chaos score was defined as the ratio of F50 clonal expansion to chaos observed in the TCRdist matrix. Features were reduced by Welch's t-statistics and random forest to over 10 V-J combinations, which fed a naive Bayes classifier. The Morisita-Horn index was used to measure how similar the thyroid and blood repertoires were. TCRdb passed the public sequencing reads through fastp at Q25 and MiXCR, retaining productive beta sequences. Identical CDR3 protein sequences are pooled into one entry, listed with their most common genes and DNA. None of the V and J calls come from the authors' own analysis; TCRdb made them. The sample yields about 39,000 distinct CDR3 sequences; roughly 52% were counted once. The top ten constitute approximately 25% of the sample.

Sequencing used peripheral blood. The V gene is TRBV6-6 and the J gene is TRBJ2-2, and TRBD1 may be the D gene, going by 6 matching bases. The sequence came from an adult woman with stable Graves' hyperthyroidism. In nucleotides, the sequence is TGTGCCAGCAGTATAAACAGGGACGGGGAGCTGTTTTTT. It codes for CASSINRDGELFF.